This T cell receptor (beta chain) was documented in a study of blood T cell repertoires in COVID-19. Per germline, CDR1 SGHTA and CDR2 FQGNSA. The CDR3 spans 15 residues. V lost 4 bases and J lost 6; bases outside the gene matches: 6. Generated by immunoSEQ multiplex PCR, the TCRdb table keeps only in-frame clones and is missing some. The sample includes 130,000 or so clones, approximately 90% of them seen just once. The sample comprised peripheral blood. This rearrangement joins TRBV7-2 to TRBJ2-1; 10 bases line up with TRBD2. This receptor was obtained from a man over 45 with active or convalescent COVID-19. The CDR3 bases are TGTGCCAGCAGCTCGGAGCGGGGGGGCTCCAATGAGCAGTTCTTC. It specifies CASSSERGGSNEQFF.